The 23 T cell receptor beta chains reported below all come from one sample, sequenced in a study of control samples from healthy donors and cancer patients. The method was immunoSEQ multiplex PCR; TCRdb's version includes in-frame clones alone and lacks a portion of them. The sample lists about 110,000 clones, less than 95% seen once, with under 4.5% in the top ten. Sequencing used blood. Every receptor here comes from a human donor in good health. The donor label of this sample is uncertain.

The chain uses TRBV6-5 and TRBJ2-3; 8 bases are shared with TRBD2. The trim removed 10 bases at V and 0 bases at J, leaving 9 bases unmatched. Per the germline V gene, CDR1 is MNHEY and CDR2 is SVGAGI. The CDR3 is 15 amino acids. The CDR3 loop is CATKSGGPSTDTQYF. The CDR3 coding sequence is TGTGCCACCAAAAGCGGGGGACCTAGCACAGATACGCAGTATTTT.

The chain recombines TRBV4-1 with TRBJ1-6; possibly TRBD1 for D (6 bases). Looked up from germline, CDR1 is MGHRA and CDR2 is YSYEKL. V was clipped by 0 bases and J by 6 bases, with 18 bases between them. This CDR3 is 18 amino acids long. CDR3 amino acids: CASSQEATGRSSNSPLHF. The CDR3 region has the DNA TGCGCCAGCAGCCAAGAGGCTACAGGGCGATCTTCTAATTCACCCCTCCACTTT.

This chain connects TRBV6-2 or TRBV6-3 to TRBJ2-4; D is unresolved. This CDR3 region has 14 residues. CDR1 is MNHEY and CDR2 is SVGEGT in the germline V gene. V lost 0 bases to trimming and J lost 6 bases, with 9 bases between them. The CDR3 sequence: CASSYSGYGNIQYF. In nucleotides, the CDR3 is TGTGCCAGCAGTTACTCAGGGTACGGAAACATTCAGTACTTC.

The rearrangement uses TRBV5-5 and TRBJ1-1; no reliable D call. V was cut by 1 base and J by 0 bases, with 10 bases left in between. From germline, CDR1 is SGHKS and CDR2 YYEKEE (reference sequence). This CDR3 region has 15 residues. The CDR3 DNA is TGTGCCAGCAGCTTGACCTCACTTATGAACACTGAAGCTTTCTTT. Its protein is CASSLTSLMNTEAFF.

This clone was counted a few times. This chain connects TRBV6-5 to TRBJ1-3; 9 positions match TRBD1. The CDR3 has 15 residues. The trim removed 2 bases at V and 4 bases at J, leaving 3 bases unmatched. From germline, CDR1 is MNHEY and CDR2 SVGAGI. CDR3 sequence: CASSYNRGLGNTIYF. DNA of the CDR3: TGTGCCAGCAGTTACAACAGGGGGCTCGGAAACACCATATATTTT.

This clone is labeled medium-sized. The CDR3 DNA follows: TGTGCCAGCAGCTTAGAAACGGGACACTCTGGGGCCAACGTCCTGACTTTC. It translates to CASSLETGHSGANVLTF. V and J are TRBV7-6 and TRBJ2-6, with D possibly being TRBD1 (6 bases). V lost 1 base to trimming and J lost 0 bases, with 10 bases between them. This CDR3 is built from 17 residues. The germline gives CDR1 SGHVS, CDR2 FNYEAQ.

The rearrangement uses TRBV28 and TRBJ1-2, with D hard to call. The V end lost 4 bases, the J end lost 8 bases, and 14 bases lay between the germline ends. The CDR3 spans 13 residues. The germline V gene encodes CDR1 MDHEN and CDR2 SYDVKM. The CDR3 loop reads CASSSSVQAGYTF. Here the CDR3 DNA reads TGTGCCAGCAGTTCCTCGGTCCAGGCGGGCTACACCTTC.

The chain recombines TRBV15 with TRBJ2-3; 7 bases match TRBD2. The CDR3 spans 17 residues. The ends lost 1 base at V and 3 bases at J; junction bases unmatched: 10. Germline V CDR1 and CDR2: LNHNV, YYDKDF (reference sequence). The CDR3 is CATSRGDSGESTDTQYF. Written as DNA, the CDR3 is TGTGCCACCAGCAGAGGCGACAGCGGGGAGTCTACAGATACGCAGTATTTT.

J is TRBJ1-2 and V is TRBV13, with no clear D. CDR3 length equals 14 residues. V shed 4 bases and J shed 2 bases, with 11 bases lying between them. The germline V gene has CDR1 PRHDT and CDR2 FYEKMQ (reference sequence). The CDR3 sequence is CASSSKGLNYGYTF. CDR3 DNA sequence: TGTGCCAGCAGCTCTAAAGGTTTGAACTATGGCTACACCTTC. Full variable domain (missing parts from reference TRBV13 and TRBJ1-2): AAGVIQSPRHLIKEKRETATLKCYPIPRHDTVYWYQQGPGQDPQFLISFYEKMQSDKGSIPDRFSAQQFSDYHSELNMSSLELGDSALYFCASSSKGLNYGYTFGSGTRLTVV.

The CDR3 loop reads CASSEILGPAEKLFF. Here the CDR3 DNA reads TGTGCCAGCAGTGAAATTTTGGGGCCTGCTGAAAAACTGTTTTTT. The chain has TRBV2 and TRBJ1-4; D possibly corresponds to TRBD1 (5 bases). CDR1 is SNHLY and CDR2 is FYNNEI in the germline V gene. V gave up 2 bases and J gave up 7 bases, with 14 bases separating them. The CDR3 totals 15 residues.

The chain combines TRBV6-2 or TRBV6-3 with TRBJ1-2; the D gene is possibly TRBD1 (6 bases). Between the trimmed V and J ends, which lost 2 bases and 5 bases, there was a span of 9 bases. The germline gives CDR1 MNHEY, CDR2 SVGEGT. The CDR3 consists of 13 residues. The CDR3 nucleotides read TGTGCCAGCAGTTACGGGGGGCTTTATGGCTACACCTTC. It codes for CASSYGGLYGYTF.

V is TRBV21-1 and J is TRBJ2-7; the table assigns TRBD1, which was not confirmed against the DNA. TRBV21-1 is a known pseudogene. The CDR3 spans 13 residues. CDR3 sequence reads: CASRDRFSYEQYV. CDR3 DNA sequence: TGTGCCAGCCGGGACAGATTTTCGTACGAGCAGTACGTC.

This chain links TRBV10-3 with TRBJ1-2, with D maybe TRBD1 (5 bases). V was shortened by 3 bases and J by 5 bases, with 13 bases between the two germline ends. Germline CDR1 ENHRY, CDR2 SYGVKD. This CDR3 has 14 amino acids. CDR3 loop: CAISDPGLEYGYTF. The CDR3 region has the DNA TGTGCCATCAGTGACCCAGGGCTCGAGTATGGCTACACCTTC.

The chain joins TRBV2 to TRBJ2-1; TRBD2 matches at 14 bases. Germline CDR1 reads SNHLY; CDR2 reads FYNNEI. The CDR3 covers 17 residues. The V gene end was trimmed by 5 bases and the J gene end by 4 bases; junction bases not matched to a gene: 7. The CDR3 is CASSPGLAGGSYNEQFF. CDR3 sequence (DNA): TGTGCCAGCAGTCCCGGACTAGCGGGGGGATCATACAATGAGCAGTTCTTC. The full variable domain, with the rest looked up from reference TRBV2 and TRBJ2-1, is EPEVTQTPSHQVTQMGQEVILRCVPISNHLYFYWYRQILGQKVEFLVSFYNNEISEKSEIFDDQFSVERPDGSNFTLKIRSTKLEDSAMYFCASSPGLAGGSYNEQFFGPGTRLTVL.

The sample holds one count of this clone. The rearrangement joins TRBV27 to TRBJ1-2; D not certain. This CDR3 is built from 14 residues. Trimming removed 5 bases at V and 1 base at J, with 11 bases between. The V gene's germline CDR1 is MNHEY and CDR2 SMNVEV (reference sequence). The CDR3 nucleotides are TGTGCCAGCAGTCGAATTGGTAATAACTATGGCTACACCTTC. Encoded protein: CASSRIGNNYGYTF.

The chain recombines TRBV19 with TRBJ2-3, with D possibly being TRBD1 or TRBD2 (6 bases each). The germline V and J ends were trimmed by 7 bases and 1 base, with 12 bases remaining between them. Germline loops: CDR1 LNHDA, CDR2 SQIVND (reference sequence). The CDR3 runs to 14 residues. CDR3 amino acids: CASTGGARTDTQYF. The CDR3, as DNA: TGTGCCAGTACCGGGGGCGCCCGCACAGATACGCAGTATTTT.

This clone was recorded once. The chain uses TRBV29-1 and TRBJ1-2, with D unclear. Germline CDR1 SQVTM, CDR2 ANQGSEA. The CDR3 is made up of 14 amino acids. Trimming left V 1 base short and J 1 base short, with 10 bases between. CDR3 amino acids: CSVEGGRINYGYTF. CDR3 DNA: TGCAGCGTTGAAGGCGGACGGATTAACTATGGCTACACCTTC.

The gene calls are TRBV7-2 and TRBJ1-2; D gene ambiguous. The V and J ends lost 3 bases and 2 bases respectively, with 7 bases between them. Per the germline V gene, CDR1 is SGHTA and CDR2 is FQGNSA. This CDR3 is 13 amino acids long. The CDR3 coding sequence is TGTGCCAGCAGCTTTCGCCCAAACTATGGCTACACCTTC. Its protein is CASSFRPNYGYTF.

The chain carries TRBV25-1 and TRBJ1-2; a possible D gene is TRBD1 (5 bases). This CDR3 contains 14 residues. Germline V lookup: CDR1 MGHDK, CDR2 SYGVNS. The V end was cut by 4 bases, the J end by 0 bases, with 9 bases between. The CDR3 here is CASSGLTANYGYTF. The CDR3 DNA reads TGTGCCAGCAGTGGGTTGACAGCTAACTATGGCTACACCTTC.

The chain joins TRBV6-5 to TRBJ1-4, with D possibly matching TRBD1 (5 bases). V was pared by 8 bases and J by 8 bases, with 15 bases between. Looked up from germline, CDR1 is MNHEY and CDR2 is SVGAGI. The CDR3 length is 13 residues. For the CDR3, the DNA is TGTGCCAGCCAAAGCCGGGGCAGGGAAAAACTGTTTTTT. Its protein product is CASQSRGREKLFF.

The J gene is TRBJ2-2, the V gene TRBV11-3; 9 bases fit TRBD1. Germline V gene sequence: CDR1 SGHNT, CDR2 YENEEA. V shed 3 bases and J 4 bases; nucleotides not matched to a gene: 6. The CDR3 length is 16 residues. DNA of the CDR3: TGTGCCAGCAGCTTTCGGACAGGGGTCGCCACCGGGGAGCTGTTTTTT. Its protein product is CASSFRTGVATGELFF.

This clone has just a few counts. The J gene is TRBJ1-5, the V gene TRBV12-3 or TRBV12-4, with D uncertain. This CDR3 is 12 amino acids long. Trimming removed 6 bases at V and 3 bases at J, with 6 bases between. The DNA of the CDR3 is TGTGCCAGCAGCGGCCCCAATCAGCCCCAGCATTTT. It is translated as CASSGPNQPQHF.

The J gene is TRBJ1-4, the V gene TRBV6-5, with TRBD1 matching over 7 bases. After removal of 11 bases from V and 2 bases from J, the junction contained 8 bases not matched to a gene. Germline CDR1 and CDR2: MNHEY and SVGAGI. The CDR3 covers 14 residues. The CDR3 region is CAGSGGSTNEKLFF. CDR3 nucleotide sequence: TGTGCCGGTTCAGGGGGTTCGACTAATGAAAAACTGTTTTTT.